A single sample gave rise to the 26 T cell receptor beta chains below, sequenced in a study of early T cells in non-severe SARS-CoV-2 infection. TCRdb fed the 5' RACE reads into MiXCR, producing one record per CDR3 protein. The sample consists of about 80,000 distinct CDR3 sequences, about 5% of them appearing once. Sequencing used whole blood, obtained at baseline. These receptor sequences come from an adult who was a healthcare worker with PCR-confirmed SARS-CoV-2 infection or an uninfected control (not recorded which).

This clonotype has just a few counts. The rearrangement uses TRBV27 and TRBJ2-7, with a possible D match to TRBD1 (5 bases). Trimming cost V 5 bases and J 2 bases, with 19 bases left between them. CDR3 length: 16 residues. CDR1 is MNHEY, CDR2 SMNVEV, per germline (reference sequence). The CDR3: CASSPRELQFPYEQYF. DNA of the CDR3: TGTGCCAGCAGTCCCAGGGAACTCCAGTTTCCCTACGAGCAGTACTTC.

The chain carries TRBV27 and TRBJ2-5; TRBD1 matches at 10 bases. The trim removed 5 bases at V and 7 bases at J, leaving 13 bases unmatched. Germline V gene sequence: CDR1 MNHEY, CDR2 SMNVEV (reference sequence). The CDR3 runs 16 residues. The CDR3 DNA is TGTGCCAGCAGTACGGCCACGGGACAGGGGCTCGGGACCCAGTACTTC. Amino acid sequence: CASSTATGQGLGTQYF.

This clonotype was seen repeatedly, ten times or more. The V gene is TRBV11-2, the J gene TRBJ2-1; 9 nucleotides align to TRBD1. Germline CDR1 and CDR2: SGHAT and FQNNGV. V lost 5 bases and J lost 2; bases outside the gene matches: 13. This CDR3 contains 18 residues. Written as DNA, the CDR3 is TGTGCCAGCAGCCTATACCGGGACAGGGTAGGGACCTACAATGAGCAGTTCTTC. Residues: CASSLYRDRVGTYNEQFF. Full variable domain (outside the CDR3, taken from reference TRBV11-2 and TRBJ2-1): EAGVAQSPRYKIIEKRQSVAFWCNPISGHATLYWYQQILGQGPKLLIQFQNNGVVDDSQLPKDRFSAERLKGVDSTLKIQPAKLEDSAVYLCASSLYRDRVGTYNEQFFGPGTRLTVL.

The table lists this clonotype with many counts. The rearrangement links TRBV5-1 to TRBJ2-3; unclear D gene. The CDR3 sequence is 14 residues long. The germline V gene has CDR1 SGHRS and CDR2 YFSETQ. Deletions cut 2 bases from V and 2 bases from J, with 9 bases between. In nucleotides, the CDR3 is TGCGCCAGCAGCTTAGACCCAATCACAGATACGCAGTATTTT. It encodes CASSLDPITDTQYF.

The rearrangement links TRBV19 to TRBJ2-1, with a possible D match to TRBD2 (7 bases). This CDR3 is 15 amino acids long. Trimming left V 6 bases short and J 7 bases short, with 19 bases between. Germline V CDR1 and CDR2: LNHDA, SQIVND (reference sequence). In DNA, the CDR3 is TGTGCCAGTAGCCCCGGGCGCGGGGGCGGGAATGAGCAGTTCTTC. Translating it yields CASSPGRGGGNEQFF.

The rearrangement links TRBV4-1 to TRBJ2-5, with D tentatively TRBD1 or TRBD2 (5 bases each). CDR3 length equals 15 residues. CDR1 and CDR2 from the germline V gene are MGHRA and YSYEKL. V was shortened by 1 base and J by 5 bases, with 14 bases between the two germline ends. The CDR3 protein is CASSQVWGSRETQYF. CDR3 in DNA: TGCGCCAGCAGCCAAGTATGGGGGAGTAGGGAGACCCAGTACTTC.

This clonotype was detected ten times or more. This chain links TRBV7-6 with TRBJ2-5, with 10 bases identical to TRBD2. The CDR3 runs to 17 residues. The germline V gene encodes CDR1 SGHVS and CDR2 FNYEAQ. The V gene end was trimmed by 8 bases and the J gene end by 5 bases; junction bases not matched to a gene: 17. The CDR3 DNA sequence: TGTGCCAGCGCTGCTAGCGGGAGCTCTCCGGGTTTGGAGACCCAGTACTTC. It specifies CASAASGSSPGLETQYF.

There are many counts of this clonotype. The chain has TRBV11-3 and TRBJ2-1; no definite D call. The CDR3 sequence is 15 residues long. Germline CDR1 is SGHNT and CDR2 is YENEEA. V lost 1 base, J lost 4 bases, and 11 bases lay in between. The CDR3 DNA sequence: TGTGCCAGCAGCTTAGTCGACAACTCTTACAATGAGCAGTTCTTC. It is translated as CASSLVDNSYNEQFF. The whole variable domain, remainder taken from reference TRBV11-3 and TRBJ2-1, is EAGVVQSPRYKIIEKKQPVAFWCNPISGHNTLYWYLQNLGQGPELLIRYENEEAVDDSQLPKDRFSAERLKGVDSTLKIQPAELGDSAVYLCASSLVDNSYNEQFFGPGTRLTVL.

This clonotype was seen repeatedly, ten times or more. This chain links TRBV29-1 with TRBJ1-5; TRBD1 aligns across 9 bases. The germline gives CDR1 SQVTM, CDR2 ANQGSEA. This CDR3 has 15 residues. V shed 4 bases, J shed 3 bases, and the junction held 7 bases outside the gene matches. The CDR3 reads CSVGDRTGDNQPQHF. For the CDR3, the DNA is TGCAGCGTTGGGGACAGGACAGGGGACAATCAGCCCCAGCATTTT.

This clonotype was counted many times. The chain couples TRBV6-1 to TRBJ1-4, with D possibly TRBD1 on 6 matching bases. Germline V gene lookup returns CDR1 MNHNS and CDR2 SASEGT. Trimming removed 4 bases at V and 7 bases at J, with 16 bases between. This CDR3 is 15 amino acids long. DNA for the CDR3: TGTGCCAGCAGTGGCGGGGGCAGGGCTGGTGAAAAACTGTTTTTT. It yields the protein CASSGGGRAGEKLFF.

This clonotype was seen a handful of times. V and J are TRBV12-3 or TRBV12-4 and TRBJ2-5, with TRBD2 matching over 7 bases. The CDR3 has 14 amino acids. V lost 5 bases to trimming and J lost 5 bases; unmatched junction nucleotides: 8. The CDR3 DNA sequence: TGTGCCAGCAGTCCTAGCGGTCCAGGGGAGACCCAGTACTTC. Its protein is CASSPSGPGETQYF.

This clonotype was seen at least ten times. The rearrangement links TRBV5-1 to TRBJ2-1; the D is unclear. The CDR3 consists of 16 residues. CDR1 and CDR2 from the germline V gene are SGHRS and YFSETQ. The ends were cut back, 0 bases at V and 2 bases at J, with 12 bases in the middle. The CDR3 DNA sequence: TGCGCCAGCAGCTTGGACGGGCACCGGCCCTACAATGAGCAGTTCTTC. It encodes CASSLDGHRPYNEQFF.

This clonotype was found a few times. The chain employs TRBV5-1 and TRBJ1-6; TRBD1 matches 9 bases. Per germline, CDR1 SGHRS and CDR2 YFSETQ. This CDR3 region has 14 residues. Trimming took 5 bases from V and 7 from J; bases not matched to a gene: 4. This CDR3 is CASSPGTGNSPLHF. CDR3 nucleotides: TGCGCCAGCAGTCCCGGGACAGGGAATTCACCCCTCCACTTT.

This clonotype was counted many times. The CDR3 sequence is CASSFTGGPEQYF. CDR3 sequence (DNA): TGTGCCAGCAGTTTTACAGGGGGGCCCGAGCAGTACTTC. The rearrangement links TRBV28 to TRBJ2-7, with TRBD1 matching 8 bases. Germline CDR1 reads MDHEN; CDR2 reads SYDVKM. This CDR3 comprises 13 residues. V was pared by 3 bases and J by 6 bases, with 4 bases of the junction left unmatched.

This clonotype was detected only a few times. V usage is TRBV18 and J usage is TRBJ2-2, with 10 bases lining up with TRBD2. Germline trimming cut 6 bases from V and 3 bases from J; bases unmatched to any gene: 7. Looked up from germline, CDR1 is KGHSH and CDR2 is LQKENI. The CDR3 is 16 residues long. CDR3 sequence (DNA): TGTGCCAGCTCCCAGGGACTAGCGTCATACACCGGGGAGCTGTTTTTT. Encoded protein: CASSQGLASYTGELFF.

This clonotype appeared many times. The rearrangement links TRBV7-8 to TRBJ2-1; possible D gene TRBD2, 6 bases. CDR1 is SGHVS, CDR2 FQNEAQ, per germline. The CDR3 sequence is 16 residues long. With 5 bases removed from V and 7 bases from J, the gap between germline ends came to 21 bases. The CDR3 DNA reads TGTGCCAGCAGCCCAACCGGGGGAATAGCAGGAAATGAGCAGTTCTTC. Its translation is CASSPTGGIAGNEQFF.

This clonotype was observed many times. The rearrangement uses TRBV27 and TRBJ2-5; D is unresolved. Germline loops: CDR1 MNHEY, CDR2 SMNVEV (reference sequence). V lost 0 bases, J lost 2 bases, and 10 bases lay in between. The CDR3 consists of 15 residues. The CDR3 bases are TGTGCCAGCAGTTTATCTAGGGCAGGACAAGAGACCCAGTACTTC. It yields the protein CASSLSRAGQETQYF.

This clonotype appeared many times. The chain links TRBV29-1 to TRBJ2-2; TRBD2 agrees at 9 bases. This CDR3 region has 13 residues. After removal of 7 bases from V and 6 bases from J, the junction contained 6 bases not matched to a gene. The germline gives CDR1 SQVTM, CDR2 ANQGSEA. CDR3 DNA sequence: TGCAGCGCTAGCGGGATTCCCTCCGGGGAGCTGTTTTTT. Translating gives CSASGIPSGELFF.

This clonotype was detected only a few times. The chain combines TRBV14 with TRBJ2-1; D is undetermined. V lost 4 bases, J lost 10 bases, and 14 bases lay in between. The germline V gene has CDR1 SGHDN and CDR2 FVKESK. This CDR3 is built from 13 residues. The CDR3 sequence: CASSRPPVREQFF. The CDR3 bases are TGTGCCAGCAGCCGCCCCCCTGTACGGGAGCAGTTCTTC.

This clonotype was recorded many times. V is TRBV18 and J is TRBJ2-7; D unresolved. CDR1 is KGHSH, CDR2 LQKENI, per germline. The CDR3 consists of 16 residues. Trimming cost V 2 bases and J 0 bases, with 14 bases left between them. The CDR3 sequence: CASSPFAEISSYEQYF. CDR3 nucleotides: TGTGCCAGCTCACCATTTGCAGAGATTAGCTCCTACGAGCAGTACTTC.

This clonotype was counted many times. V gene TRBV5-4 combines with J gene TRBJ1-1; D uncertain. V lost 3 bases and J lost 7, with 16 bases in between. The germline V gene has CDR1 SGHNT and CDR2 YYREEE (reference sequence). The CDR3 has 14 residues. CDR3 residues: CASSSYGSGSEAFF. In DNA, the CDR3 is TGTGCCAGCAGCTCATACGGGTCTGGGAGTGAAGCTTTCTTT.

The rearrangement joins TRBV18 to TRBJ1-1; D remains ambiguous. This CDR3 contains 15 residues. The germline V gene encodes CDR1 KGHSH and CDR2 LQKENI. Trimming removed 4 bases from V and 8 bases from J, with 20 bases in between. CDR3 in amino acids: CASSLTDGQISEAFF. In nucleotides, the CDR3 is TGTGCCAGCTCACTTACGGACGGGCAGATATCAGAAGCTTTCTTT.

This clonotype came up many times. The J gene is TRBJ2-7, the V gene TRBV18, with 10 bases aligning to TRBD2. The CDR3 length is 14 residues. CDR1 and CDR2 from the germline V gene are KGHSH and LQKENI. J was trimmed by 6 bases and V by 2 bases; bases with no gene match: 4. CDR3 nucleotides: TGTGCCAGCTCACCAGGGACTAGCGTCACCGAGCAGTACTTC. Encoded protein: CASSPGTSVTEQYF.

The V and J genes are TRBV6-2 or TRBV6-3 and TRBJ2-1, with 7 bases that match TRBD1. Germline CDR1 and CDR2: MNHEY and SVGEGT. There are 17 residues in the CDR3. The ends lost 2 bases at V and 9 bases at J; junction bases unmatched: 16. The CDR3 DNA reads TGTGCCAGCAGTTACGAGGGACAGCTTCTTCGATCGTCTGAGCAGTTCTTC. Residues: CASSYEGQLLRSSEQFF.

This clonotype was detected ten times or more. This chain uses TRBV7-6 with TRBJ1-1; D not certain. The CDR3 consists of 14 residues. From germline, CDR1 is SGHVS and CDR2 FNYEAQ. The ends were cut back, 5 bases at V and 1 base at J, with 11 bases in the middle. This CDR3 reads CASSPRTSNTEAFF. The DNA for the CDR3 is TGTGCCAGCAGCCCCAGGACTTCGAACACTGAAGCTTTCTTT.

The table lists this clonotype with many counts. V usage is TRBV5-1 and J usage is TRBJ2-3, with TRBD2 identical over 7 bases. Germline assignment: CDR1 SGHRS and CDR2 YFSETQ. The CDR3 is made up of 15 amino acids. V gave up 2 bases and J gave up 1 base; unmatched junction bases: 4. The CDR3, as DNA: TGCGCCAGCAGCTTCGAGGGAGGGCGCACAGATACGCAGTATTTT. Its protein is CASSFEGGRTDTQYF.